This T cell receptor beta chain was sequenced for a study of blood T cell repertoires in COVID-19. Study information: Acute and convalescent COVID-19 samples came from the United States, Italy and Spain. From T cells, B-cell-depleted T cells, or PBMCs came the material, which was cDNA or gDNA.

In the source study's methods: Nucleated cell number was recorded as an estimate derived from reference gene primer amplification. Produced via immunoSEQ multiplex PCR; TCRdb's table is partial and in-frame only. V and J calls plus clone size are reproduced from that table; the DNA served to infer D and trimming. The table lists over 9,500 clones, 70% to 80% of them singletons. This clone turned up a few times. The CDR3 loop spans 15 amino acids. J was trimmed by 4 bases and V by 5 bases; bases with no gene match: 5. Germline V CDR1 and CDR2: SGHVS, FNYEAQ. The chain carries TRBV7-6 and TRBJ1-1; 12 bases are shared with TRBD1. This clonotype originated in a human donor in a cohort sampled during active COVID-19. Sequencing was done on a sample of peripheral blood. CDR3 in amino acids: CASSAPGQGATEAFF. The CDR3 DNA is TGTGCCAGCAGCGCCCCGGGACAGGGGGCCACTGAAGCTTTCTTT.